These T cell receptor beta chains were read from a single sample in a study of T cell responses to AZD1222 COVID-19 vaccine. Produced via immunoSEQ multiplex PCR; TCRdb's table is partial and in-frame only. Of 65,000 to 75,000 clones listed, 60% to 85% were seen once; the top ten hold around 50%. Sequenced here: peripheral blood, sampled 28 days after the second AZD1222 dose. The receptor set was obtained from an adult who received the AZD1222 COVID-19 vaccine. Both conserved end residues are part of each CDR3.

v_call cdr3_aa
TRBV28 CASSLGLGREQFF
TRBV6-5 CASRPTGRGYTF
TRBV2 CASSERGAGGSPLHF
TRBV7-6 CASSPHRTGGFNGNTIYF
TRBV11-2 CASSLAQLSEAFF
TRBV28 CASSSPSRGTGELFF
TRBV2 CASSGQGALNEKLFF
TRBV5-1 CASSREDTYEQYF
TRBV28 CASSLGEYSNQPQHF
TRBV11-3 CASSRHPPGTGAGEQYF
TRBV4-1 CASSPGAAASGSSYNEQFF
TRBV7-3 CASSPGLAANTGELFF
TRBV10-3 CAIRGWDEGAEAFF
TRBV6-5 CASSRGFSWYGYTF
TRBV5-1 CASSLAGPGDIQYF
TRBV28 CASSLQLAKNIQYF
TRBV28 CASSFPTGSGTDTQYF
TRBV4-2 CASSQDPGGISTDTQYF
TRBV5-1 CASSLAPDRGDSPLHF
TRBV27 CASSWRQAYEQYF
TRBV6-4 CASDRLGGLAGVSSYNEQFF
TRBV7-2 CASSLRGGVTNEQFF
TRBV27 CASSSRSTLPQPQHF
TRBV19 CASSIAFNQPQHF
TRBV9 CASSVAGQGPNTGELFF
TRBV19 CASSIRDRSDSYEQYF
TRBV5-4 CASSLAGGQGLSGNTIYF
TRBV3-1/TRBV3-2 CASSQEEFPGVNDSPLHF
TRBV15 CATSSDRGPGQPQHF
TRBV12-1 CASSRRPCGYTF
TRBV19 CASSIGTGGKTQYF
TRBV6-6 CASSYSGTGGNEQFF
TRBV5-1 CASSLAPDTYYGYTF
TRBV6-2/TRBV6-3 CASSYGLAPAPGEQFF
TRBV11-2 CASSLVGETQYF
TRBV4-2 CASSQVVGTQPPEQYF
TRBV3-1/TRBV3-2 CASSGQGGTDTQYF
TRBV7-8 CASSRQRWNSPLHF
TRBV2 CASRVQWAPEAFF
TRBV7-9 CASTMAGREWPRRGSGANVLTF
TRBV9 CASSVVGGPADTQYF
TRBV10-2 CASTKLAGGLVEQFF
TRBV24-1 CAAGSGSYNEQFF
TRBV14 CASSLYPHSYEQYF
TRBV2 CASNRDEQYF
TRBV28 CASSPGTVDQPQHF
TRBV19 CASSTSGGPGSEQFF
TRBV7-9 CASSRGIREQFF
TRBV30 CAWSVLGSGGYTF